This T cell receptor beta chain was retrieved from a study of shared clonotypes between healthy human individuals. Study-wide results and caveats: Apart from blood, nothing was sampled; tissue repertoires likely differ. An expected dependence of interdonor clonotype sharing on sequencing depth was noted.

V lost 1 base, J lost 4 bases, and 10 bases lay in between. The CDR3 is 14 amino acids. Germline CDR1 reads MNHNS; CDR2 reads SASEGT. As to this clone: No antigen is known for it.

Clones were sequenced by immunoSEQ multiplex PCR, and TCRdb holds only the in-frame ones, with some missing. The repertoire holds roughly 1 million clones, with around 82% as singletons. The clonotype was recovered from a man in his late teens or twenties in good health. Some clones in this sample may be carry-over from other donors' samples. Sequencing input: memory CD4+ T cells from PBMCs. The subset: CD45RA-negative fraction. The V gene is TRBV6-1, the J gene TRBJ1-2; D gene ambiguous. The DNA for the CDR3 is TGTGCCAGCAGTGAAGGGGGTTCTACCTATGGCTACACCTTC. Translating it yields CASSEGGSTYGYTF.